A single sample gave rise to the 23 T cell receptor beta chains below, sequenced in a study of blood T cell repertoires in COVID-19 (dated by TCRdb to about 2020). To prepare the library, the immunoSEQ multiplex PCR assay was applied. TCRdb retrieved this table from immuneACCESS and kept in-frame rearrangements only. Not all clones are present; in checked studies, unresolved V genes account for under half, and no reason is known for the remainder. This sample comprises 200,000 or so clones, about 80% of them detected only once. Around 7% of the sample is taken by the ten largest. Sample: PBMCs or T cells enriched from blood (not recorded which). The source is a man aged 35-49 years who had recovered from COVID-19.

The chain employs TRBV10-3 and TRBJ1-3, with 7 bases lining up with TRBD1. This CDR3 spans 16 amino acids. Germline-derived CDR1 and CDR2 are ENHRY and SYGVKD. With 10 bases clipped from V and 4 bases from J, the junction kept 16 bases outside the gene matches. The CDR3 spells CATQMAKGAGGNTIYF. Here the CDR3 DNA reads TGTGCCACCCAGATGGCTAAGGGGGCGGGAGGAAACACCATATATTTT.

V and J are TRBV9 and TRBJ2-7; 7 bases are shared with TRBD1. CDR1 and CDR2 from the germline V gene are SGDLS and YYNGEE. The CDR3 covers 14 residues. Trimming at V came to 3 bases and at J to 4 bases, leaving 7 bases not matched to a gene. CDR3 bases: TGTGCCAGCAGCGCACCCGGGACAGATTACGAGCAGTACTTC. It yields the protein CASSAPGTDYEQYF.

The V and J genes are TRBV28 and TRBJ2-6, with D perhaps matching TRBD1 (6 bases). Germline assignment: CDR1 MDHEN and CDR2 SYDVKM. V gave up 6 bases and J gave up 4 bases, with 13 bases separating them. The CDR3 is made up of 15 amino acids. This CDR3 reads CASRKYRAGANVLTF. CDR3 nucleotide sequence: TGTGCCAGCAGGAAATACAGGGCCGGGGCCAACGTCCTGACTTTC.

The chain is built from TRBV14 and TRBJ1-4; a weak D match, TRBD1 (6 bases). CDR1 and CDR2 from the germline V gene are SGHDN and FVKESK. This CDR3 has 14 amino acids. Trimming left V 3 bases short and J 4 bases short, with 9 bases between. This CDR3 is CASSQTGGNEKLFF. The CDR3 nucleotides are TGTGCCAGCAGCCAGACAGGTGGTAATGAAAAACTGTTTTTT.

V and J are TRBV11-3 and TRBJ2-1, with 7 bases fitting TRBD1. CDR1 is SGHNT, CDR2 YENEEA, per germline. J was trimmed by 9 bases and V by 5 bases; bases with no gene match: 7. The CDR3 totals 13 residues. Here the CDR3 DNA reads TGTGCCAGCAGCCGGGACAGTAAGGGTGAGCAGTTCTTC. It yields the protein CASSRDSKGEQFF.

The V call is TRBV19, the J call TRBJ1-6; 11 nucleotides align to TRBD1. V lost 8 bases and J lost 10; bases outside the gene matches: 10. Looked up from germline, CDR1 is LNHDA and CDR2 is SQIVND (reference sequence). The CDR3 totals 15 residues. The CDR3 spells CASCAGQGVVSPLHF. CDR3 nucleotides: TGTGCCAGTTGTGCGGGACAGGGGGTAGTATCACCCCTCCACTTT.

CDR3: CASSQVDGGNSPLHF. The CDR3 nucleotides read TGCGCCAGCAGCCAAGTCGACGGGGGGAATTCACCCCTCCACTTT. The chain joins TRBV4-1 to TRBJ1-6; the D gene is possibly TRBD1 (5 bases). The V and J ends lost 1 base and 7 bases respectively, with 11 bases between them. The germline V gene has CDR1 MGHRA and CDR2 YSYEKL. The CDR3 extends over 15 amino acids.

The chain links TRBV12-3 or TRBV12-4 to TRBJ1-1; possibly TRBD1 for D (6 bases). Trimming shortened V by 1 base and J by 11 bases, and 8 bases separated the two germline ends. The CDR3 is 11 amino acids. The CDR3 sequence is CASSLGTVAFF. As DNA, the CDR3 is TGTGCCAGCAGTTTAGGGACAGTCGCTTTCTTT.

The rearrangement links TRBV2 to TRBJ1-2, with TRBD1 as a possible D gene (6 bases). Germline V CDR1 and CDR2: SNHLY, FYNNEI. The CDR3 loop spans 14 amino acids. The V gene lost 10 bases and the J gene lost 1 base, with 16 bases spanning the gap. DNA of the CDR3: TGTGCCACCAGCTCACAGGGAATTAACTATGGCTACACCTTC. Its translation is CATSSQGINYGYTF.

This chain connects TRBV6-1 to TRBJ1-5; D remains unclear. This CDR3 is built from 14 residues. The germline V gene encodes CDR1 MNHNS and CDR2 SASEGT. Trimming removed 2 bases at V and 7 bases at J, with 12 bases between. CDR3 sequence: CASSEQDSQQPQHF. CDR3 in DNA: TGTGCCAGCAGTGAACAGGATTCTCAACAGCCCCAGCATTTT.

This clone has just one count. The gene calls are TRBV6-5 and TRBJ2-7, with D possibly matching TRBD1 (5 bases). The CDR3 totals 13 residues. Germline V lookup: CDR1 MNHEY, CDR2 SVGAGI. V shed 5 bases and J shed 0 bases, with 8 bases lying between them. DNA for the CDR3: TGTGCCAGCAGTAAGACAGACTCCTACGAGCAGTACTTC. It yields the protein CASSKTDSYEQYF.

The J gene is TRBJ1-1, the V gene TRBV29-1, with D unresolved. Trimming removed 4 bases at V and 0 bases at J, with 9 bases between. CDR1 is SQVTM and CDR2 is ANQGSEA in the germline V gene. The CDR3 sequence is 13 residues long. The DNA of the CDR3 is TGCAGCGTTGGGGCGCTCGTGAACACTGAAGCTTTCTTT. It encodes CSVGALVNTEAFF.

The rearrangement uses TRBV9 and TRBJ2-2, with 8 bases fitting TRBD1. The germline gives CDR1 SGDLS, CDR2 YYNGEE. Germline trimming cut 7 bases from V and 6 bases from J; bases unmatched to any gene: 11. The CDR3 loop spans 15 amino acids. The CDR3 here is CASSRTGNTAGELFF. The CDR3 DNA sequence: TGTGCCAGCTCCCGGACAGGGAACACAGCCGGGGAGCTGTTTTTT.

V is TRBV7-3 and J is TRBJ2-1, with 9 bases fitting TRBD1. The CDR3 sequence is 17 residues long. Germline CDR1 and CDR2: SGHTA and FQGTGA. The J segment lost 7 bases and the V segment lost 1 base, leaving 11 bases of the junction unmatched. CDR3 nucleotides: TGTGCCAGCAGCTTAAATCATTTGGGGGGACAGGGAAATGAGCAGTTCTTC. Its protein product is CASSLNHLGGQGNEQFF.

The chain links TRBV5-1 to TRBJ2-3; 9 nucleotides agree with TRBD2. V lost 1 base, J lost 4 bases, and 10 bases stayed unmatched. Germline V gene lookup returns CDR1 SGHRS and CDR2 YFSETQ. The CDR3 is 17 amino acids. The chain's CDR3 is CASSLQPSGLAPDTQYF. The CDR3 bases are TGCGCCAGCAGCTTGCAGCCCTCGGGACTAGCCCCAGATACGCAGTATTTT.

The chain carries TRBV7-9 and TRBJ2-7, with a tentative D call TRBD2 (6 bases). Germline V gene sequence: CDR1 SEHNR, CDR2 FQNEAQ (reference sequence). This CDR3 has 18 amino acids. V lost 1 base and J 2 bases, leaving 21 bases between the germline ends. DNA for the CDR3: TGTGCCAGCAGCTTAGGATTAGCGGCGCGGGACGGAGCCTACGAGCAGTACTTC. Residues: CASSLGLAARDGAYEQYF.

The sample holds one count of this clone. The chain employs TRBV10-1 and TRBJ1-3; 8 nucleotides agree with TRBD1. Germline CDR1 reads WNHNN; CDR2 reads SYGVQD (reference sequence). CDR3 size: 15 residues. The V segment lost 8 bases and the J segment 0 bases; nucleotides outside the gene matches: 6. The CDR3 DNA is TGCGCCAGCCCTCAGACAGGGGACTCTGGAAACACCATATATTTT. As protein: CASPQTGDSGNTIYF.

The J gene is TRBJ1-2, the V gene TRBV29-1; no firm D call. Trimming took 5 bases from V and 0 from J, leaving 7 bases between them. CDR1 is SQVTM, CDR2 ANQGSEA, per germline. The CDR3 length is 12 residues. The CDR3 DNA reads TGCAGCGTTCACAGATCTAACTATGGCTACACCTTC. Its protein is CSVHRSNYGYTF. The full variable domain, with the rest looked up from reference TRBV29-1 and TRBJ1-2, is SAVISQKPSRDICQRGTSLTIQCQVDSQVTMMFWYRQQPGQSLTLIATANQGSEATYESGFVIDKFPISRPNLTFSTLTVSNMSPEDSSIYLCSVHRSNYGYTFGSGTRLTVV.

The chain has TRBV18 and TRBJ1-1, with D perhaps matching TRBD1 (5 bases). The germline CDR1 and CDR2 sequences are KGHSH and LQKENI. The CDR3 extends over 14 amino acids. Trimming left V 2 bases short and J 3 bases short, with 10 bases between. For the CDR3, the DNA is TGTGCCAGCTCACCAACCCCCAGGGACACTGAAGCTTTCTTT. Translation: CASSPTPRDTEAFF.

The chain has TRBV6-2 or TRBV6-3 and TRBJ2-3; D unresolved. The length of the CDR3 is 14 residues. The germline V gene has CDR1 MNHEY and CDR2 SVGEGT. V was cut by 5 bases and J by 3 bases, with 12 bases left in between. In DNA form, the CDR3 reads TGTGCCAGCAGTAGTACCGTAGCAACAGATACGCAGTATTTT. Its protein product is CASSSTVATDTQYF.

J is TRBJ2-7 and V is TRBV7-2; D uncertain. CDR3 size: 13 residues. Looked up from germline, CDR1 is SGHTA and CDR2 is FQGNSA. Between the trimmed V and J ends, which lost 2 bases and 8 bases, there was a span of 13 bases. In DNA, the CDR3 is TGTGCCAGCAGCTTACCTACCTTAAACCAGCAGTACTTC. This encodes CASSLPTLNQQYF.

The rearrangement uses TRBV5-1 and TRBJ2-3, with 9 bases identical to TRBD1. Trimming at V came to 1 base and at J to 3 bases, leaving 3 bases not matched to a gene. There are 15 residues in the CDR3. Germline loops: CDR1 SGHRS, CDR2 YFSETQ. The CDR3 DNA reads as TGCGCCAGCAGCTTGCTGGGACAGGGTACAGATACGCAGTATTTT. The encoded protein is CASSLLGQGTDTQYF.

This clone was counted only a few times. V usage is TRBV9 and J usage is TRBJ2-3; D perhaps matches TRBD1 (6 bases). V was pared by 4 bases and J by 5 bases, with 14 bases between. The V gene's germline CDR1 is SGDLS and CDR2 YYNGEE. This CDR3 spans 14 amino acids. This chain's CDR3 is CASSKQGFGDTQYF. Written as DNA, the CDR3 is TGTGCCAGCAGCAAACAGGGTTTCGGAGATACGCAGTATTTT.